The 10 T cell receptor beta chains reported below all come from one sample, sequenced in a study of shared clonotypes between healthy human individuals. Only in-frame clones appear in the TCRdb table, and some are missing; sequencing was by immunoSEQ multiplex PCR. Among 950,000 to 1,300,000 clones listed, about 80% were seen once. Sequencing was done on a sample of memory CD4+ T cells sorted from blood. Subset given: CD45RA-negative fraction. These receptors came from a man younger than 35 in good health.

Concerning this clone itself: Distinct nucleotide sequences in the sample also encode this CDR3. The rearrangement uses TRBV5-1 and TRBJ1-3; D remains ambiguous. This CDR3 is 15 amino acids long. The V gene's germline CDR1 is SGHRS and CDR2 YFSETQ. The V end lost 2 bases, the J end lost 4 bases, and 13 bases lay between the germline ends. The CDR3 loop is CASSLGSASGNTIYF. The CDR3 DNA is TGCGCCAGCAGCTTAGGATCAGCCTCGGGAAACACCATATATTTT. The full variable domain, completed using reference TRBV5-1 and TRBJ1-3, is KAGVTQTPRYLIKTRGQQVTLSCSPISGHRSVSWYQQTPGQGLQFLFEYFSETQRNKGNFPGRFSGRQFSNSRSEMNVSTLELGDSALYLCASSLGSASGNTIYFGEGSWLTVV.

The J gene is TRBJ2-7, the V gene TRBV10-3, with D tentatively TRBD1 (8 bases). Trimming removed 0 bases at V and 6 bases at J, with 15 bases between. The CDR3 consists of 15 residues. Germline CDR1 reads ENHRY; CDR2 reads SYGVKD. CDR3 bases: TGTGCCATCAGTGAGTCCACAGGGGGGAGGGGCGAGCAGTACTTC. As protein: CAISESTGGRGEQYF.

CDR3 protein: CASSSSRDLLEQYF. The CDR3 nucleotides are TGTGCCAGCAGCTCCTCCCGGGACCTCTTAGAGCAGTACTTC. The chain uses TRBV7-9 and TRBJ2-7; D might be TRBD1 or TRBD2, each matching 5 bases. This CDR3 is 14 amino acids long. Germline lookup yields CDR1 SEHNR and CDR2 FQNEAQ (reference sequence). Between the trimmed V and J ends, which lost 4 bases and 7 bases, there was a span of 17 bases.

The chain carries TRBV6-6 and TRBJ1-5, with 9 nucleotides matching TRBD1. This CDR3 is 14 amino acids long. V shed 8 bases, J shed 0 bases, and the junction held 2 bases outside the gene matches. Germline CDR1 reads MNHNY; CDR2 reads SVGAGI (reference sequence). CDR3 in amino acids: CASEDRGSNQPQHF. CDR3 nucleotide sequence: TGTGCCAGCGAGGACAGGGGTAGCAATCAGCCCCAGCATTTT.

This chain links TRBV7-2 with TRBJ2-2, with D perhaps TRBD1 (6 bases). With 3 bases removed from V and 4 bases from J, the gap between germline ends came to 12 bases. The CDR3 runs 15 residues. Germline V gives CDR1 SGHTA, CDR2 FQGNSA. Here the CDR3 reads CASSFGQPTTGELFF. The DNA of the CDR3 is TGTGCCAGCAGCTTCGGACAGCCAACCACCGGGGAGCTGTTTTTT.

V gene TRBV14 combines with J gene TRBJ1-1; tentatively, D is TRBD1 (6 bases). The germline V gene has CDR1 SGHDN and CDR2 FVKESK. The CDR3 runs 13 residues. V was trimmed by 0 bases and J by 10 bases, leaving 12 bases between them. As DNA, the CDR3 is TGTGCCAGCAGCCAAGATGTGTCAGGGGCAGCTTTCTTT. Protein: CASSQDVSGAAFF.

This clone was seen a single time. This CDR3 reads CASSLYGGNYGYTF. In DNA form, the CDR3 reads TGCGCCAGCAGCTTATACGGCGGTAACTATGGCTACACCTTC. The V and J genes are TRBV5-1 and TRBJ1-2; D is uncertain. Per the germline V gene, CDR1 is SGHRS and CDR2 is YFSETQ. V was clipped by 2 bases and J by 1 base, with 9 bases between them. The CDR3 extends over 14 amino acids.

The DNA of the CDR3 is TGTGCCAGCAGGGAGCACAGTGGCGGTGAGCAGTTCTTC. Translation: CASREHSGGEQFF. The chain recombines TRBV6-5 with TRBJ2-1; D gene uncertain. Trimming removed 6 bases from V and 9 bases from J, with 15 bases in between. The CDR3 contains 13 residues. The germline gives CDR1 MNHEY, CDR2 SVGAGI.

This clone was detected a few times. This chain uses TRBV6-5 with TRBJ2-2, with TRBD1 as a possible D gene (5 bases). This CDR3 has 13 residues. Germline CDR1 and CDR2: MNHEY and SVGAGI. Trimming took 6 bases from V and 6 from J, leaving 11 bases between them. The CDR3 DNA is TGTGCCAGCAGAGATACAGGACCCGGGGAGCTGTTTTTT. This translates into CASRDTGPGELFF.

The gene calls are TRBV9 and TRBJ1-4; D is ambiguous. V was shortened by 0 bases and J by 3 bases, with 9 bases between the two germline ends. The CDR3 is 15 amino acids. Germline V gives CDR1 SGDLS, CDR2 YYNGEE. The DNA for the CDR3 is TGTGCCAGCAGCGTAGGGGAGGCAGCTAATGAAAAACTGTTTTTT. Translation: CASSVGEAANEKLFF.